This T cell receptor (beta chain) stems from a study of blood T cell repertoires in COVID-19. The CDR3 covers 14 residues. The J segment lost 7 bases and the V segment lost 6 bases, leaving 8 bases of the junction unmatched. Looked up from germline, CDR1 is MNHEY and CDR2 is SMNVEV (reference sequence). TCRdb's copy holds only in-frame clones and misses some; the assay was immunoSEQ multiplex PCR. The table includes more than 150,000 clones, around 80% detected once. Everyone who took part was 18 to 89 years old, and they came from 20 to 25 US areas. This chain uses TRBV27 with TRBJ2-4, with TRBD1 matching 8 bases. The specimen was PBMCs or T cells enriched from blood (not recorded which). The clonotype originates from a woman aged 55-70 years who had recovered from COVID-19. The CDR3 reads CASRENRDRNIQYF. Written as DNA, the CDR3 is TGTGCCAGCAGGGAAAACCGGGACAGGAACATTCAGTACTTC.